This T cell receptor beta chain was sequenced during a study of blood T cell repertoires in COVID-19. Study at large: Samples taken during acute and convalescent COVID-19 were collected in the United States, Italy and Spain. PBMCs, B-cell-depleted T cells, or T cells were the source of the cDNA or gDNA that made up the material.

This clone came up once. Looked up from germline, CDR1 is DFQATT and CDR2 is SNEGSKA (reference sequence). The CDR3 sequence is 13 residues long. V gave up 3 bases and J gave up 0 bases, with 6 bases separating them. Per the original data handling: It was from reference gene primer amplification that nucleated cell counts were estimated. Profiling relied on immunoSEQ multiplex PCR, and the TCRdb table lists in-frame clones only, not all of them. V and J calls and clone size follow that table, whereas D and trimming were derived from the DNA. The table has tens of thousands of clones, about 90% seen once.

This TCR came from a human donor in a cohort sampled during active COVID-19. Sequencing input: peripheral blood. J is TRBJ2-1 and V is TRBV20-1; D uncertain. The CDR3 DNA is TGCAGTGCTAGTTGGAGCTCCTACAATGAGCAGTTCTTC. Translated: CSASWSSYNEQFF.